This entry is about one TCR beta chain. This entry comes from a study of T cells in pancreatic ductal adenocarcinoma. Surgery without prior neoadjuvant therapy was the treatment of the selected pancreatic ductal adenocarcinoma patients. The assay was immunoSEQ multiplex PCR, and TCRdb's table has in-frame clones only and misses some. Of roughly 17,000 clones in the sample, 88% are singletons; the top ten hold 0.94%. The V gene lost 0 bases and the J gene lost 1 base, with 13 bases spanning the gap. Looked up from germline, CDR1 is SQVTM and CDR2 is ANQGSEA. The CDR3 loop spans 15 amino acids. Sample: PBMCs. The receptor comes from a human donor with pancreatic ductal adenocarcinoma. This chain connects TRBV29-1 to TRBJ2-7, with a weak D call TRBD1 (5 bases). The CDR3 reads CSVEDRSGISYEQYF. DNA of the CDR3: TGCAGCGTTGAAGATAGGTCAGGGATATCCTACGAGCAGTACTTC.